Below, 21 T cell receptor beta chains from the same sample are listed, as sequenced in a study of tumor-infiltrating lymphocytes in oesophageal squamous cell carcinoma. Using its own MiXCR run on the PCR reads, TCRdb lists one record per CDR3 protein. The sample consists of about 19,000 distinct CDR3 sequences, 41% of them appearing once. Input material: esophageal tumor tissue. The receptor set was obtained from a male donor with esophageal squamous cell carcinoma.

V and J are TRBV9 and TRBJ2-5; no definite D call. Trimming stripped 2 bases from V and 0 bases from J, with 8 bases between. The CDR3 covers 14 residues. The germline CDR1 and CDR2 sequences are SGDLS and YYNGEE. The DNA for the CDR3 is TGTGCCAGCAGCGTTTGGGCAGACCAAGAGACCCAGTACTTC. It specifies CASSVWADQETQYF.

The V gene is TRBV7-2, the J gene TRBJ2-3; D remains ambiguous. Germline V lookup: CDR1 SGHTA, CDR2 FQGNSA. V was clipped by 4 bases and J by 6 bases, with 8 bases between them. This CDR3 has 12 amino acids. CDR3 in amino acids: CASSSWTDTQYF. As DNA, the CDR3 is TGTGCCAGCAGCTCCTGGACGGATACGCAGTATTTT.

V and J are TRBV12-3 or TRBV12-4 and TRBJ2-5, with D unresolved. V gave up 1 base and J gave up 2 bases, with 5 bases separating them. The CDR3 length is 13 residues. The CDR3 sequence is CASSLGLQETQYF. CDR3 nucleotides: TGTGCCAGCAGTTTAGGACTTCAAGAGACCCAGTACTTC.

Comments on this clonotype: The missing conserved phenylalanine or tryptophan at the end of this CDR3 makes a read error likely. Because the CDR3's place on the DNA is in doubt, the DNA is left out and the CDR3 is given as listed by TCRdb. CDR3: CASSSVPLQLRTMATPSVQ. The V and J genes are TRBV11-2 and TRBJ2-3; the D segment call TRBD2 is taken from the table without a DNA check. The CDR3 contains 19 residues when both ends are counted. CDR1 and CDR2 from the germline V gene are SGHAT and FQNNGV.

The chain employs TRBV14 and TRBJ2-1; D is uncertain. Judging by the DNA end, TRBJ2-7 fits better; the J call may be wrong. Looked up from germline, CDR1 is SGHDN and CDR2 is FVKESK. This CDR3 has 13 amino acids. The CDR3 sequence is CASSADFYNEQYF. DNA of the CDR3: TGTGCCAGCAGCGCCGACTTCTACAATGAGCAGTACTTC.

This clonotype has more than one count but fewer than ten. The CDR3 reads CASSILASGTNSNQPQHF. CDR3 DNA: TGTGCCAGTAGTATTCTTGCATCCGGGACGAATAGCAATCAGCCCCAGCATTTT. The chain couples TRBV19 to TRBJ1-5, with D possibly TRBD1 on 5 matching bases. Germline V CDR1 and CDR2: LNHDA, SQIVND (reference sequence). The CDR3 is 18 residues long. Trimming took 3 bases from V and 0 from J, leaving 18 bases between them. The whole variable domain, remainder taken from reference TRBV19 and TRBJ1-5, is DGGITQSPKYLFRKEGQNVTLSCEQNLNHDAMYWYRQDPGQGLRLIYYSQIVNDFQKGDIAEGYSVSREKKESFPLTVTSAQKNPTAFYLCASSILASGTNSNQPQHFGDGTRLSIL.

The V call is TRBV11-2, the J call TRBJ2-7; D is uncertain. Matching the DNA end better, TRBJ1-2 makes the J call doubtful. Germline-derived CDR1 and CDR2 are SGHAT and FQNNGV. The CDR3 loop spans 13 amino acids. The CDR3 coding sequence is TGTGCCAGCAGCTTAGCAGGAGCTTATGGCTACACCTTC. Its protein product is CASSLAGAYGYTF.

The chain's CDR3 is CASSLVGRGLETQYF. Written as DNA, the CDR3 is TGTGCCAGCAGCTTAGTCGGCAGGGGGCTCGAGACCCAGTACTTC. The gene calls are TRBV7-6 and TRBJ2-3; 8 bases map to TRBD1. The tail of the sequence fits TRBJ2-5 better, so the J call may be wrong. The CDR3 is 15 residues long. The V gene's germline CDR1 is SGHVS and CDR2 FNYEAQ.

This clonotype occurred a few times. This sequence joins TRBV7-3 and TRBJ2-2, with TRBD1 matching over 7 bases. CDR1 is SGHTA, CDR2 FQGTGA, per germline. Trimming cost V 5 bases and J 8 bases; bases outside gene matches: 5. There are 13 residues in the CDR3. The CDR3 region is CASSAQGVGELFF. DNA for the CDR3: TGTGCCAGCAGCGCCCAGGGGGTAGGGGAGCTGTTTTTT.

In the case of this clonotype: The CDR3 does not end in the conserved phenylalanine or tryptophan, so this is likely a read error. Because the CDR3's place on the DNA is in doubt, the DNA is left out and the CDR3 is given as listed by TCRdb. The CDR3 protein is CASSYPGQQKHSVLRP. The chain joins TRBV12-3 or TRBV12-4 to TRBJ2-3; the table's D call, TRBD1, has no DNA check behind it. Both ends counted, the CDR3 spans 16 residues.

This clonotype was seen repeatedly, ten times or more. The chain employs TRBV10-3 and TRBJ2-5; D unresolved. CDR3 size: 13 residues. The V end was cut by 4 bases, the J end by 2 bases, with 8 bases between. CDR1 and CDR2 from the germline V gene are ENHRY and SYGVKD. CDR3 region: CAISARLQETQYF. The CDR3 region has the DNA TGTGCCATCAGTGCAAGGCTACAAGAGACCCAGTACTTC.

Regarding this clonotype: A much more abundant neighbour one base away suggests this may be a read error. The CDR3 DNA is TGTGCCAGCAGTGACAGAAACTACGAGCAGTTCTTC. Translating gives CASSDRNYEQFF. The rearrangement joins TRBV12-3 or TRBV12-4 to TRBJ2-7, with a possible D match to TRBD1 (5 bases). The J call may be incorrect, as the DNA end agrees better with TRBJ2-1. The CDR3 totals 12 residues.

This clonotype was observed a handful of times. The junction shows a germline mismatch at one end, possibly a read error. The gene calls are TRBV7-6 and TRBJ2-3, with 7 nucleotides matching TRBD2. CDR3 size: 15 residues. Germline V CDR1 and CDR2: SGHVS, FNYEAQ. This chain's CDR3 is CASSLGQGGVNEQFF. The CDR3 DNA reads as TGTGCTAGCAGCTTAGGTCAGGGAGGGGTCAATGAGCAGTTCTTT.

Points on this clonotype: This may stem from a read error, because a much larger clone lies one nucleotide away. The chain links TRBV10-2 to TRBJ2-5; D gene ambiguous. Germline V CDR1 and CDR2: WSHSY, SAAADI. V was cut by 6 bases and J by 11 bases, with 22 bases left in between. The CDR3 is made up of 14 amino acids. This chain's CDR3 is CASSLGLSYNEQYF. In nucleotides, the CDR3 is TGCGCCAGCAGCTTGGGCCTCTCCTACAATGAGCAGTACTTC.

This clonotype is medium-sized in the sample. The genes are TRBV9 and TRBJ2-3, with TRBD2 identical over 8 bases. Trimming at V came to 2 bases and at J to 0 bases, leaving 5 bases not matched to a gene. The CDR3 has 16 residues. Germline lookup yields CDR1 SGDLS and CDR2 YYNGEE. The CDR3: CASSVSLAVSTDTQYF. The CDR3 nucleotides read TGTGCCAGCAGCGTGTCACTAGCGGTAAGCACAGATACGCAGTATTTT.

In this sample, this clonotype turned up a few times. The CDR3 carries no conserved terminal phenylalanine or tryptophan, so it likely arises from a read error. No DNA is shown, since the ends of the CDR3 on it are uncertain; the CDR3 is the one TCRdb lists. The CDR3 loop is CASSEAGTAFLYGYTFGS. The rearrangement links TRBV6-1 to TRBJ2-7; the table's D call, TRBD2, has no DNA check behind it. The germline V gene encodes CDR1 MNHNS and CDR2 SASEGT. The CDR3 region is 18 residues in length, termini included.

The chain employs TRBV7-3 and TRBJ2-3; 7 bases are shared with TRBD1. The CDR3 spans 14 residues. The ends lost 5 bases at V and 4 bases at J; junction bases unmatched: 6. Germline lookup yields CDR1 SGHTA and CDR2 FQGTGA. Here the CDR3 reads CASSRQGGPDTQYF. DNA for the CDR3: TGTGCCAGCAGCCGACAGGGTGGGCCAGATACGCAGTATTTT.

The gene calls are TRBV5-3 and TRBJ1-2; 10 bases match TRBD1. TRBV5-3 is treated as an ORF (open reading frame) with a function not yet certain. CDR3 length equals 14 residues. V shed 8 bases, J shed 6 bases, and the junction held 10 bases outside the gene matches. The CDR3 bases are TGTGCCAGCAGCCGTGGACAGGGGGAAGATGGCTACACCTTC. Its protein product is CASSRGQGEDGYTF.

This clonotype was seen many times. The rearrangement uses TRBV5-6 and TRBJ2-1, with TRBD2 as a possible D gene (5 bases). This CDR3 comprises 15 residues. Germline V gene lookup returns CDR1 SGHDT and CDR2 YYEEEE. V lost 5 bases and J 1 base, leaving 13 bases between the germline ends. The CDR3 region has the DNA TGTGCCAGCAGTTCGTTAGGGAGTTCCTACAATGAGCAGTTCTTC. Protein: CASSSLGSSYNEQFF. Based on the CDR3 plus reference TRBV5-6 and TRBJ2-1, the full variable domain is DAGVTQSPTHLIKTRGQQVTLRCSPKSGHDTVSWYQQALGQGPQFIFQYYEEEERQRGNFPDRFSGHQFPNYSSELNVNALLLGDSALYLCASSSLGSSYNEQFFGPGTRLTVL.

This clonotype was detected many times. The genes are TRBV11-2 and TRBJ2-7; D is perhaps TRBD2 (5 bases). Trimming cost V 0 bases and J 2 bases, with 8 bases left between them. This CDR3 spans 14 amino acids. Germline V gene sequence: CDR1 SGHAT, CDR2 FQNNGV. DNA for the CDR3: TGTGCCAGCAGCTTAGAGGTACTAGCCTACGAGCAGTACTTC. The encoded protein is CASSLEVLAYEQYF.

This rearrangement joins TRBV7-8 to TRBJ2-5; D may be TRBD2 (5 bases). CDR1 is SGHVS, CDR2 FQNEAQ, per germline. Trimming stripped 5 bases from V and 2 bases from J, with 15 bases between. This CDR3 contains 15 residues. Here the CDR3 reads CASSPDGRLQETQYF. The CDR3 DNA follows: TGTGCCAGCAGCCCCGACGGGCGACTACAAGAGACCCAGTACTTC.